Included here is one T cell receptor beta chain sequence, with context. Its target is unknown. The germline gene is not matched at one end of the junction; a read error may be the cause. Time point reported: longitudinal time-point 1 (baseline). PBMCs stored at -80 C, 2 million in total, were the source of the unsorted libraries. The sample belongs to a study of neurological immune-mediated disorders. Study findings and constraints: HTLV-1-associated myelopathy showed the most TCR clonal expansion; multiple sclerosis the least, below healthy controls.

A single record per CDR3 protein comes from TCRdb applying MiXCR to the 5' RACE reads. Here the sample spans 67,000 or so distinct CDR3 sequences, roughly 13% being singletons. The TCR was taken from a female donor with HTLV-1-associated myelopathy (HAM/TSP). Sequencing used PBMCs.

This CDR3 is CSSIDDETQYF. As DNA, the CDR3 is TGCAGCAGCATCGACGACGAGACACAGTACTTC. J is TRBJ2-5 and V is TRBV29-1; D not certain. Germline CDR1 and CDR2: SQVTM and ANQGSEA. This CDR3 has 11 residues.